This T cell receptor beta chain was recovered during a study of T cells in Graves' hyperthyroidism and ophthalmopathy. The study's findings and limits: Ophthalmopathy was distinguished from stable hyperthyroidism by 13 V-J signatures.

This clonotype appeared a few times. Its target is unknown. TCR beta CDR3 sequences were amplified from RNA transcripts. During a first-round RT-PCR of the TCR CDR3, the HTBI primer set was used. TCRdb itself ran the multiplex PCR reads through MiXCR, one entry per CDR3 protein. The sample has 450,000 to 600,000 distinct CDR3 sequences; just under 20% are singletons. Trimming cost V 2 bases and J 4 bases, with 15 bases left between them. The CDR3 consists of 15 residues. CDR1 and CDR2 from the germline V gene are SGHRS and YFSETQ. Exclusion followed for patients with uncontrolled infection, other autoimmune disease, pregnancy or lactation.

V gene TRBV5-1 combines with J gene TRBJ2-5; D perhaps matches TRBD2 (6 bases). The receptor was derived from a middle-aged man with Graves' ophthalmopathy. Sequenced input: blood. CDR3 loop: CASSFGTLSRETQYF. The CDR3 coding sequence is TGCGCCAGCAGCTTTGGGACTTTGAGTCGAGAGACCCAGTACTTC. Filled out from reference TRBV5-1 and TRBJ2-5, the complete variable domain reads KAGVTQTPRYLIKTRGQQVTLSCSPISGHRSVSWYQQTPGQGLQFLFEYFSETQRNKGNFPGRFSGRQFSNSRSEMNVSTLELGDSALYLCASSFGTLSRETQYFGPGTRLLVL.